Listed here are 21 T cell receptor beta chains from one sample, sequenced in a study of lymphopenia after photon versus proton radiotherapy (dated by TCRdb to the late 2010s). Library prep was done by the immunoSEQ multiplex PCR assay. The source is immuneACCESS, and TCRdb retained only in-frame sequences with V and J called. Part of the clones is not carried over; for the studies checked, unresolved V genes explain less than half of this, and the remainder is unexplained. The sample table holds roughly 15,000 clones, of which roughly four fifths were seen once. The ten largest clones take up 27% of the sample. The source was peripheral blood, collected from a patient treated with photon-based radiotherapy. These TCRs come from a man aged 50 or older with gastric cancer.

This clone was counted a single time. The gene calls are TRBV7-9 and TRBJ1-2, with 7 bases lining up with TRBD1. With V trimmed by 3 bases and J by 6 bases, 10 bases remained unmatched. The CDR3 has 15 amino acids. Germline CDR1 and CDR2: SEHNR and FQNEAQ (reference sequence). CDR3 in amino acids: CASSFSMTGKDGYTF. CDR3 sequence (DNA): TGTGCCAGCAGCTTTTCGATGACAGGGAAAGATGGCTACACCTTC.

V gene TRBV7-3 combines with J gene TRBJ2-1; possibly TRBD1 for D (5 bases). The CDR3 is 13 amino acids. Germline V CDR1 and CDR2: SGHTA, FQGTGA. The germline V and J ends were trimmed by 5 bases and 10 bases, with 15 bases remaining between them. This chain's CDR3 is CASSLERGREQFF. CDR3 bases: TGTGCCAGCAGCCTCGAAAGGGGCAGGGAGCAGTTCTTC.

This sequence joins TRBV5-5 and TRBJ1-6, with no clear D. Germline CDR1 SGHKS, CDR2 YYEKEE (reference sequence). The CDR3 is 14 residues long. The V end was cut by 4 bases, the J end by 7 bases, with 12 bases between. DNA of the CDR3: TGTGCCAGCAGCGGACTAAGGGAGAATTCACCCCTCCACTTT. This encodes CASSGLRENSPLHF.

This rearrangement joins TRBV7-3 to TRBJ2-5; possible D gene TRBD2, 5 bases. The CDR3 is 15 amino acids. With 3 bases removed from V and 4 bases from J, the gap between germline ends came to 15 bases. Germline V gene lookup returns CDR1 SGHTA and CDR2 FQGTGA. CDR3 coding DNA: TGTGCCAGCAGCTTCGGTGGGAGTAGCGTAGAGACCCAGTACTTC. As protein: CASSFGGSSVETQYF.

This chain joins TRBV5-1 and TRBJ2-7; 7 positions agree with TRBD2. J was trimmed by 6 bases and V by 4 bases; bases with no gene match: 13. The germline V gene has CDR1 SGHRS and CDR2 YFSETQ. The CDR3 consists of 15 residues. CDR3 DNA sequence: TGCGCCAGCAGCCACTCCGGGGGGACCAAGGTCGAGCAGTACTTC. It translates to CASSHSGGTKVEQYF.

The chain links TRBV18 to TRBJ2-7; D remains ambiguous. This CDR3 comprises 13 residues. The V and J ends lost 4 bases and 2 bases respectively, with 9 bases between them. CDR1 and CDR2 from the germline V gene are KGHSH and LQKENI. DNA of the CDR3: TGTGCCAGCTCACTTCTCAAAGCCTACGAGCAGTACTTC. It translates to CASSLLKAYEQYF.

This clone was seen a handful of times. The chain recombines TRBV4-3 with TRBJ2-1; D is ambiguous. Trimming took off 5 bases at V and 7 bases at J, with 9 bases between the two ends. Germline values: CDR1 LGHNA, CDR2 YSLEER. This CDR3 has 12 residues. The CDR3 loop is CASSSWKNEQFF. The CDR3 DNA sequence: TGCGCCAGCAGCTCATGGAAGAATGAGCAGTTCTTC.

This clone was observed a single time. V is TRBV6-4 and J is TRBJ2-2; D ambiguous. Germline CDR1 MRHNA, CDR2 SNTAGT. V was shortened by 3 bases and J by 4 bases, with 15 bases between the two germline ends. The CDR3 spans 16 residues. This chain's CDR3 is CASSDEARSGTGELFF. The CDR3 DNA follows: TGTGCCAGCAGTGATGAGGCCAGGTCGGGCACCGGGGAGCTGTTTTTT.

The rearrangement uses TRBV10-3 and TRBJ1-2, with 7 bases lining up with TRBD1. The CDR3 has 17 residues. Per germline, CDR1 ENHRY and CDR2 SYGVKD. The V and J ends lost 2 bases and 5 bases, in that order; junction bases with no gene match: 14. CDR3 nucleotides: TGTGCCATCAGTGAGACCCCCCGCATTACAGGGGCGTATGGCTACACCTTC. It is translated as CAISETPRITGAYGYTF.

The V call is TRBV7-3, the J call TRBJ1-6; D not resolved. CDR1 and CDR2 (germline): SGHTA, FQGTGA. V was clipped by 5 bases and J by 8 bases, with 16 bases between them. The CDR3 runs to 15 residues. This CDR3 reads CASSAHSARDSPLHF. In DNA, the CDR3 is TGTGCCAGCAGCGCCCACAGCGCTCGGGATTCACCCCTCCACTTT.

This chain uses TRBV5-6 with TRBJ2-1; D is ambiguous. Germline V gene sequence: CDR1 SGHDT, CDR2 YYEEEE. CDR3 length: 11 residues. V was shortened by 4 bases and J by 8 bases, with 7 bases between the two germline ends. CDR3 in DNA: TGTGCCAGCAGCGAGAGGTATGAGCAGTTCTTC. This codes for CASSERYEQFF. Variable domain in full (rest from reference TRBV5-6 and TRBJ2-1): DAGVTQSPTHLIKTRGQQVTLRCSPKSGHDTVSWYQQALGQGPQFIFQYYEEEERQRGNFPDRFSGHQFPNYSSELNVNALLLGDSALYLCASSERYEQFFGPGTRLTVL.

The chain carries TRBV11-2 and TRBJ1-2; D remains ambiguous. This CDR3 is 13 amino acids long. The germline V and J ends were trimmed by 2 bases and 8 bases, with 12 bases remaining between them. Germline V gives CDR1 SGHAT, CDR2 FQNNGV. The CDR3 DNA reads TGTGCCAGCAGCTTAAGTGGCGCGGGGGGCTACACCTTC. This encodes CASSLSGAGGYTF.

This clone is categorized as large. The chain joins TRBV9 to TRBJ1-3; D not certain. The V end was cut by 3 bases, the J end by 3 bases, with 10 bases between. This CDR3 spans 14 amino acids. Germline CDR1 reads SGDLS; CDR2 reads YYNGEE. The CDR3 coding sequence is TGTGCCAGCAGCGGGGCACTCTATGGAAACACCATATATTTT. Its translation: CASSGALYGNTIYF.

The genes are TRBV19 and TRBJ2-3; no firm D call. The V end lost 3 bases, the J end lost 6 bases, and 10 bases lay between the germline ends. Germline V gives CDR1 LNHDA, CDR2 SQIVND (reference sequence). This CDR3 has 13 amino acids. CDR3 DNA: TGTGCCAGTAGTATGACTCTCACGGATACGCAGTATTTT. Its translation: CASSMTLTDTQYF.

J is TRBJ2-3 and V is TRBV18; D is perhaps TRBD1 (6 bases). Per the germline V gene, CDR1 is KGHSH and CDR2 is LQKENI. Trimming left V 3 bases short and J 2 bases short, with 15 bases between. The CDR3 runs to 16 residues. Written as DNA, the CDR3 is TGTGCCAGCTCACCTGCCGGAGTGGGGGCCACAGATACGCAGTATTTT. It encodes CASSPAGVGATDTQYF.

The chain joins TRBV4-1 to TRBJ2-2; TRBD2 is a possible D gene (7 bases). Trimming cost V 0 bases and J 5 bases, with 16 bases left between them. Germline V gene sequence: CDR1 MGHRA, CDR2 YSYEKL. This CDR3 comprises 17 residues. CDR3 in DNA: TGCGCCAGCAGCCAAGAAGGACGGGGGGCCAGGACCGGGGAGCTGTTTTTT. It codes for CASSQEGRGARTGELFF.

The chain combines TRBV19 with TRBJ2-5, with 7 bases matching TRBD1. The CDR3 covers 12 residues. Unmatched junction bases numbered 2, after V lost 8 bases and J lost 2 bases. The germline V gene encodes CDR1 LNHDA and CDR2 SQIVND (reference sequence). The CDR3 here is CASRTGQETQYF. CDR3 DNA sequence: TGTGCCAGTCGGACAGGTCAAGAGACCCAGTACTTC.

Details on this clone: Within the sample, other DNA sequences also encode this same CDR3. The rearrangement links TRBV7-6 to TRBJ2-3, with D tentatively TRBD1 or TRBD2 (5 bases each). The germline V and J ends were trimmed by 1 base and 1 base, with 9 bases remaining between them. CDR3 size: 15 residues. Germline V CDR1 and CDR2: SGHVS, FNYEAQ. Written as DNA, the CDR3 is TGTGCCAGCAGCTTAGTTGGGGGAGGCACAGATACGCAGTATTTT. Translating gives CASSLVGGGTDTQYF.

The chain recombines TRBV5-1 with TRBJ1-2; 7 bases fit TRBD1. CDR3 length: 13 residues. Germline V gene lookup returns CDR1 SGHRS and CDR2 YFSETQ. Unmatched junction bases numbered 6, after V lost 4 bases and J lost 6 bases. CDR3 sequence (DNA): TGCGCCAGCAGCCCGGGACAGTGGGATGGCTACACCTTC. This encodes CASSPGQWDGYTF.

On this clone: One end of the junction varies from germline; a read error may be responsible. J is TRBJ2-1 and V is TRBV10-2; D perhaps matches TRBD2 (5 bases). The CDR3 extends over 14 amino acids. CDR1 and CDR2 from the germline V gene are WSHSY and SAAADI. The CDR3 loop is CASSGGEESNKQFF. The CDR3 DNA reads TGCGCCAGCAGTGGGGGAGAGGAGAGCAATAAGCAGTTCTTC.

As DNA, the CDR3 is TGTGCCAGCAGCTTCACGGCGACTAGCACAGATACGCAGTATTTT. This codes for CASSFTATSTDTQYF. The chain recombines TRBV7-2 with TRBJ2-3; D unresolved. Trimming cost V 3 bases and J 0 bases, with 10 bases left between them. There are 15 residues in the CDR3. Germline-derived CDR1 and CDR2 are SGHTA and FQGNSA.